One and the same sample provided the 3 T cell receptor beta chains below, sequenced in a study of CD8+ T cells in alopecia areata. Treatment: oral pan-JAK inhibitor, 5-10 mg twice daily. In each case, RNA was isolated and then reverse transcribed into cDNA as the sequencing template. The protocol was immunoSEQ multiplex PCR, while the TCRdb copy is restricted to in-frame clones and leaves out a portion. The table lists about 180,000 clones, about 55% of them singletons. The source was CD8+ T cells sorted from blood, collected at week 24, from a patient treated with tofacitinib. Receptors originate from a human donor with alopecia areata.

This clone was found a few times. The chain carries TRBV5-1 and TRBJ2-7, with TRBD1 matching 8 bases. Unmatched junction bases numbered 3, after V lost 0 bases and J lost 1 base. Per germline, CDR1 SGHRS and CDR2 YFSETQ. This CDR3 contains 15 residues. CDR3 DNA: TGCGCCAGCAGCTTGGTCACAGGGGGATCCTACGAGCAGTACTTC. The encoded protein is CASSLVTGGSYEQYF.

The table lists this clone with a few counts. The V call is TRBV19, the J call TRBJ2-2, with D possibly TRBD2 on 6 matching bases. The CDR3 loop spans 17 amino acids. The V gene lost 3 bases and the J gene lost 0 bases, with 14 bases spanning the gap. Germline V gene lookup returns CDR1 LNHDA and CDR2 SQIVND (reference sequence). The CDR3 nucleotides read TGTGCCAGTAGTATCCCCGCCAGACTAGCGAACACCGGGGAGCTGTTTTTT. It yields the protein CASSIPARLANTGELFF.

The chain recombines TRBV5-1 with TRBJ2-1, with 7 bases matching TRBD2. Germline V gene lookup returns CDR1 SGHRS and CDR2 YFSETQ. The ends lost 5 bases at V and 3 bases at J; junction bases unmatched: 5. The CDR3 spans 14 residues. CDR3 residues: CASSLGGGYNEQFF. The CDR3 DNA sequence: TGCGCCAGCAGTCTGGGCGGGGGCTACAATGAGCAGTTCTTC.